This T cell receptor (beta chain) is from a study of T-cell reconstitution after alpha-beta-depleted transplantation in children. General study results and limits: There were reportedly several hundred expanded graft clones from which alpha-beta T cells came about two months after transplant. After one year, T-cell counts and TCRbeta diversity mostly came from new T cells. Where some patients showed high TCRbeta diversity at day 60, it came from recipient T cells and thymic progenitors that had survived.

During its preparation, the TCRbeta library received unique molecular identifiers. TCRdb re-called the PCR reads through MiXCR, storing one row per CDR3 protein. Here the sample spans 250,000 to 400,000 distinct CDR3 sequences, approximately 20% being singletons. With regard to this clonotype: The antigen is undetermined.

The TCR sequence derives from a male patient younger than 18 who had a stem cell transplant for acute lymphoblastic leukemia, so the T cells may come from the graft donor. This specimen consisted of PBMCs, mostly from graft donor cells, obtained 180 days after TCRalphabeta/CD19-depleted stem cell transplant.

Here the CDR3 reads CASSIPPAGRTYNEQFF. DNA for the CDR3: TGTGCCAGCAGCATCCCCCCGGCCGGGAGGACCTACAATGAGCAGTTCTTC. The chain joins TRBV5-5 to TRBJ2-1, with TRBD2 matching 7 bases. The germline CDR1 and CDR2 sequences are SGHKS and YYEKEE (reference sequence). Trimming removed 4 bases from V and 2 bases from J; junction bases left unmatched: 12. This CDR3 has 17 residues.